This T cell receptor (beta chain) was sequenced for a study of blood T cell repertoires in COVID-19. About the study: The United States, Italy and Spain were the sources of the acute and convalescent COVID-19 samples.

Clones were sequenced by immunoSEQ multiplex PCR, and TCRdb holds only the in-frame ones, with some missing. The sample shows some 83,000 clones, around 86% of them seen only once. The receptor comes from an elderly man with active or convalescent COVID-19. Sequencing was performed on peripheral blood.

The CDR3 region is CATSPHRARDTQYF. For the CDR3, the DNA is TGTGCCACGAGCCCTCACAGGGCTAGGGATACGCAGTATTTT. This rearrangement joins TRBV2 to TRBJ2-3, with a weak D call TRBD1 (6 bases). Looked up from germline, CDR1 is SNHLY and CDR2 is FYNNEI. CDR3 length: 14 amino acids. V lost 10 bases and J 6 bases, leaving 20 bases between the germline ends.